The 25 T cell receptor beta chains below were found in one sample sequenced in a study of control samples from healthy donors and cancer patients. The table came from immunoSEQ multiplex PCR; TCRdb's copy has only in-frame clones and leaves some out. The sample yields 70,000 to 85,000 clones, about 79% seen once. The specimen sequenced was PBMCs. These receptors originate from a man aged 55 to 70 with head and neck cancer.

This clone was recorded a few times. The chain employs TRBV14 and TRBJ2-4; D may be TRBD2 (6 bases). V lost 4 bases, J lost 12 bases, and 16 bases lay in between. The CDR3 has 13 amino acids. Germline lookup yields CDR1 SGHDN and CDR2 FVKESK. The CDR3 sequence is CASSLQTRATQYF. CDR3 in DNA: TGTGCCAGCAGCCTTCAGACTAGGGCTACTCAGTACTTC.

This clone was counted once. J is TRBJ1-1 and V is TRBV30; maybe TRBD1 (6 bases). The V end lost 3 bases, the J end lost 4 bases, and 12 bases lay between the germline ends. The CDR3 length is 13 residues. Germline CDR1 reads GTSNPN; CDR2 reads SVGIG (reference sequence). CDR3 sequence reads: CAWSRQVTTEAFF. The CDR3 DNA reads TGTGCCTGGAGCAGACAGGTCACCACTGAAGCTTTCTTT.

The CDR3 nucleotides are TGTGCCAGCAGTTACGGGGGCACTTTGAACACTGAAGCTTTCTTT. Its translation: CASSYGGTLNTEAFF. The gene calls are TRBV6-5 and TRBJ1-1; perhaps TRBD1 as D (6 bases). Germline-derived CDR1 and CDR2 are MNHEY and SVGAGI. This CDR3 is built from 15 residues. V was trimmed by 2 bases and J by 0 bases, leaving 10 bases between them.

The chain has TRBV7-6 and TRBJ1-3; possible D gene TRBD1, 5 bases. The V end lost 5 bases, the J end lost 3 bases, and 17 bases lay between the germline ends. CDR1 is SGHVS and CDR2 is FNYEAQ in the germline V gene. The CDR3 is made up of 16 amino acids. The CDR3 bases are TGTGCCAGCAGCCGCCGGGGGGATTATAGTGGAAACACCATATATTTT. Residues: CASSRRGDYSGNTIYF.

The V and J genes are TRBV5-1 and TRBJ2-2; D unclear. This CDR3 is built from 13 residues. Between the trimmed V and J ends, which lost 0 bases and 4 bases, there was a span of 4 bases. Germline V lookup: CDR1 SGHRS, CDR2 YFSETQ. The CDR3 DNA reads as TGCGCCAGCAGCTTGGCGGTCACCGGGGAGCTGTTTTTT. Translated, it gives CASSLAVTGELFF.

The rearrangement joins TRBV12-3 or TRBV12-4 to TRBJ2-1; D remains unclear. This CDR3 spans 11 amino acids. V lost 3 bases and J 7 bases, leaving 4 bases between the germline ends. The CDR3, as DNA: TGTGCCAGCAGTTTCTGGAATGAGCAGTTCTTC. Its translation is CASSFWNEQFF.

The J gene is TRBJ2-1, the V gene TRBV6-5; 12 nucleotides line up with TRBD2. The CDR3 runs to 16 residues. The V gene end was trimmed by 0 bases and the J gene end by 12 bases; junction bases not matched to a gene: 9. The germline V gene has CDR1 MNHEY and CDR2 SVGAGI. In DNA form, the CDR3 reads TGTGCCAGCAGTTACTCGATGACTAGCGGGAGTTTAGGGCAGTTCTTC. Its protein is CASSYSMTSGSLGQFF.

The chain combines TRBV2 with TRBJ2-2, with D perhaps being TRBD1 or TRBD2 (5 bases each). Germline V gives CDR1 SNHLY, CDR2 FYNNEI. There are 15 residues in the CDR3. Trimming shortened V by 6 bases and J by 7 bases, and 18 bases separated the two germline ends. This chain's CDR3 is CASSRGASRGGELFF. The DNA for the CDR3 is TGTGCCAGCAGCCGAGGGGCCTCAAGGGGCGGGGAGCTGTTTTTT.

The CDR3 loop is CASSDRGLYEQYF. The CDR3 nucleotides read TGTGCCAGCAGTGACCGGGGGCTCTACGAGCAGTACTTC. The V gene is TRBV27, the J gene TRBJ2-7; D possibly uses TRBD1 or TRBD2 (6 bases each). Germline loops: CDR1 MNHEY, CDR2 SMNVEV (reference sequence). V was pared by 5 bases and J by 3 bases, with 11 bases between. CDR3 length equals 13 residues.

The chain carries TRBV6-5 and TRBJ1-1; D unclear. Germline V gene data show CDR1 as MNHEY and CDR2 as SVGAGI. V dropped 3 bases and J dropped 7 bases, with 15 bases sitting between them. CDR3 length: 14 amino acids. CDR3: CASSYNRPGSEAFF. The DNA of the CDR3 is TGTGCCAGCAGTTATAACCGTCCGGGGAGTGAAGCTTTCTTT.

CDR3 nucleotide sequence: TGCAGCGTCGCCCCGGGGTTCGGTCCTAACTATGGCTACACCTTC. Translation: CSVAPGFGPNYGYTF. The chain uses TRBV29-1 and TRBJ1-2; D is undetermined. The length of the CDR3 is 15 residues. V was pared by 6 bases and J by 0 bases, with 17 bases between. Germline CDR1 and CDR2: SQVTM and ANQGSEA.

The genes are TRBV4-1 and TRBJ1-2; D is ambiguous. V was pared by 0 bases and J by 5 bases, with 13 bases between. Germline V lookup: CDR1 MGHRA, CDR2 YSYEKL. This CDR3 is built from 15 residues. The CDR3 sequence: CASSQEERSRYGYTF. The CDR3 DNA is TGCGCCAGCAGCCAAGAGGAGAGGAGTAGATATGGCTACACCTTC.

The chain employs TRBV11-2 and TRBJ1-4, with D unclear. Germline CDR1 is SGHAT and CDR2 is FQNNGV. Trimming cost V 0 bases and J 7 bases, with 9 bases left between them. CDR3 length: 14 amino acids. CDR3 bases: TGTGCCAGCAGCTTAGATAAACCGGGTGAAAAACTGTTTTTT. This codes for CASSLDKPGEKLFF.

As concerns this clone: The same CDR3 also results from other DNA sequences found in this sample. J is TRBJ1-5 and V is TRBV12-3 or TRBV12-4, with D uncertain. CDR3 size: 12 residues. V was pared by 7 bases and J by 2 bases, with 6 bases between. CDR3 residues: CASTWGNQPQHF. The CDR3 bases are TGTGCCAGCACTTGGGGCAATCAGCCCCAGCATTTT.

The sample holds a few counts of this clone. The chain joins TRBV27 to TRBJ2-7, with D possibly being TRBD2 (6 bases). The CDR3 is 14 residues long. V shed 6 bases and J shed 3 bases, with 15 bases lying between them. Germline loops: CDR1 MNHEY, CDR2 SMNVEV (reference sequence). This CDR3 is CASRSGGNLYEQYF. Here the CDR3 DNA reads TGTGCCAGCAGGTCTGGCGGGAATCTCTACGAGCAGTACTTC.

The CDR3 DNA follows: TGTGCCAGCAGCAACCGGGACAGGGGCTTCCTAGGGCAGTACTTC. It encodes CASSNRDRGFLGQYF. The chain has TRBV7-2 and TRBJ2-7; TRBD1 matches 10 bases. This CDR3 region has 15 residues. Germline CDR1 and CDR2: SGHTA and FQGNSA. V gave up 5 bases and J gave up 9 bases; unmatched junction bases: 13.

J is TRBJ2-2 and V is TRBV7-2; no firm D call. The CDR3 consists of 12 residues. Germline loops: CDR1 SGHTA, CDR2 FQGNSA. Trimming took 1 base from V and 7 from J, leaving 4 bases between them. CDR3 nucleotide sequence: TGTGCCAGCAGCTTAGGGTTCGGGGAGCTGTTTTTT. Its translation: CASSLGFGELFF.

This clone was picked up one time. The chain combines TRBV18 with TRBJ2-3, with 8 bases fitting TRBD2. The J segment lost 4 bases and the V segment lost 5 bases, leaving 5 bases of the junction unmatched. This CDR3 spans 14 amino acids. Germline V gives CDR1 KGHSH, CDR2 LQKENI. CDR3 DNA sequence: TGTGCCAGCTCATCGACTAGCGCAGCAGATACGCAGTATTTT. Translation gives CASSSTSAADTQYF.

The chain recombines TRBV3-1 (or the pseudogene TRBV3-2) with TRBJ1-1; no definite D call. Germline values: CDR1 LGHDT, CDR2 YNNKEL (reference sequence). Trimming shortened V by 4 bases and J by 1 base, and 7 bases separated the two germline ends. The CDR3 is 13 amino acids. CDR3 amino acids: CASSPTQNTEAFF. DNA for the CDR3: TGTGCCAGCAGCCCCACCCAGAACACTGAAGCTTTCTTT.

This clone was seen only once. The chain couples TRBV7-9 to TRBJ2-1; weak D call: TRBD1 (6 bases). The CDR3 runs 15 residues. Trimming shortened V by 3 bases and J by 3 bases, and 12 bases separated the two germline ends. CDR1 SEHNR and CDR2 FQNEAQ come from the germline V gene (reference sequence). Here the CDR3 DNA reads TGTGCCAGCAGCTTCCAGGACAGACTCTACAATGAGCAGTTCTTC. It is translated as CASSFQDRLYNEQFF.

The genes are TRBV27 and TRBJ2-7, with TRBD2 identical over 7 bases. Unmatched junction bases numbered 5, after V lost 0 bases and J lost 0 bases. The CDR3 is 16 amino acids. Germline CDR1 and CDR2: MNHEY and SMNVEV (reference sequence). The DNA for the CDR3 is TGTGCCAGCAGTTTATCCCTTGGGACTATCTCCTACGAGCAGTACTTC. Its translation: CASSLSLGTISYEQYF.

This clone was observed a few times. This chain uses TRBV29-1 with TRBJ2-1, with 15 bases matching TRBD2. Trimming cost V 6 bases and J 7 bases; bases outside gene matches: 7. Germline V gene lookup returns CDR1 SQVTM and CDR2 ANQGSEA. There are 15 residues in the CDR3. This CDR3 is CSVEGLAGGTNEQFF. In DNA form, the CDR3 reads TGCAGCGTGGAGGGACTAGCGGGAGGAACTAATGAGCAGTTCTTC.

V gene TRBV7-9 combines with J gene TRBJ1-3; D might be TRBD1 (6 bases). CDR1 is SEHNR and CDR2 is FQNEAQ in the germline V gene (reference sequence). With 3 bases removed from V and 4 bases from J, the gap between germline ends came to 19 bases. The CDR3 is 17 amino acids. CDR3 sequence reads: CASSFAGGGAVGNTIYF. The CDR3 region has the DNA TGTGCCAGCAGCTTCGCCGGAGGGGGGGCGGTGGGAAACACCATATATTTT.

This chain links TRBV2 with TRBJ2-1, with 12 bases that match TRBD2. Germline V gives CDR1 SNHLY, CDR2 FYNNEI. The CDR3 covers 14 residues. With V trimmed by 7 bases and J by 4 bases, 2 bases remained unmatched. CDR3 bases: TGTGCCAGCATCGGACTAGCGGGGTACAATGAGCAGTTCTTC. Translating gives CASIGLAGYNEQFF.

V gene TRBV14 combines with J gene TRBJ2-5, with D maybe TRBD1 (5 bases). V was cut by 0 bases and J by 5 bases, with 16 bases left in between. Germline CDR1 and CDR2: SGHDN and FVKESK. The CDR3 totals 16 residues. The CDR3 here is CASSQDGAGHQETQYF. The CDR3 DNA is TGTGCCAGCAGCCAAGATGGGGCCGGTCATCAGGAGACCCAGTACTTC.